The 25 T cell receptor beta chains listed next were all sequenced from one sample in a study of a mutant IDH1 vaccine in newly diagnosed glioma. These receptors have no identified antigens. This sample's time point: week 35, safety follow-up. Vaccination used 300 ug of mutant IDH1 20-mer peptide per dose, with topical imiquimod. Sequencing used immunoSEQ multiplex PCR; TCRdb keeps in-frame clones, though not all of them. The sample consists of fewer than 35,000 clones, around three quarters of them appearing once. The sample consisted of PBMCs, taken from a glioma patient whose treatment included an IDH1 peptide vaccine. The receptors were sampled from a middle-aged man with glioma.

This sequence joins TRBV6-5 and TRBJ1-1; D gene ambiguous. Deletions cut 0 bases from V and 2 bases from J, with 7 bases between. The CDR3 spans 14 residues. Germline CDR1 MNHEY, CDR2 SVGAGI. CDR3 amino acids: CASSYSGSNTEAFF. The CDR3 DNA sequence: TGTGCCAGCAGTTACTCGGGTTCCAACACTGAAGCTTTCTTT.

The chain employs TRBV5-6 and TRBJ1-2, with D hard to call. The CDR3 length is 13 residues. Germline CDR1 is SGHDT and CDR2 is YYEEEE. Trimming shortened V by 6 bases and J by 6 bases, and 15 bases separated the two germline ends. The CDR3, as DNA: TGTGCCAGCATTTTAGACGGAGCCCATGGCTACACCTTC. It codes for CASILDGAHGYTF.

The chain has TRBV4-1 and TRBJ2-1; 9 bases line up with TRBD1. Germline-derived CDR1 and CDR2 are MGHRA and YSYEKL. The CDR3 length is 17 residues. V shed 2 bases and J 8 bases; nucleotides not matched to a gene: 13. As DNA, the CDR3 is TGCGCCAGCAGCCAATTGTACCCGGGACAGGGTAGGCATGAGCAGTTCTTC. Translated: CASSQLYPGQGRHEQFF.

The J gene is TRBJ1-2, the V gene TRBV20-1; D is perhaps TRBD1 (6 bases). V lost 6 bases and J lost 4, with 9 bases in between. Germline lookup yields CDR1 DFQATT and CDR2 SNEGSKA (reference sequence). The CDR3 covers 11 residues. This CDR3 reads CSAEQGYGYTF. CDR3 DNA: TGCAGTGCGGAACAGGGCTATGGCTACACCTTC.

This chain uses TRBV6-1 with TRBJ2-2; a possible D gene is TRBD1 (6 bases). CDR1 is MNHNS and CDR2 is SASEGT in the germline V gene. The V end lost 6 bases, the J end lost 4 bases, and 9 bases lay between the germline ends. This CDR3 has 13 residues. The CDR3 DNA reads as TGTGCCAGCAGGACAGGAAGCACCGGGGAGCTGTTTTTT. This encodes CASRTGSTGELFF.

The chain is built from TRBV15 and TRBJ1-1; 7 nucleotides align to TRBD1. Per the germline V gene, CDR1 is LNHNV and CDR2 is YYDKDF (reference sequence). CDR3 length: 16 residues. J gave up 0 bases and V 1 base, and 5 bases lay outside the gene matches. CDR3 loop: CATSRGQGSMNTEAFF. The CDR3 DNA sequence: TGTGCCACCAGCAGAGGACAGGGCAGCATGAACACTGAAGCTTTCTTT. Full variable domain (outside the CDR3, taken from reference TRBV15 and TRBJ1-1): DAMVIQNPRYQVTQFGKPVTLSCSQTLNHNVMYWYQQKSSQAPKLLFHYYDKDFNNEADTPDNFQSRRPNTSFCFLDIRSPGLGDTAMYLCATSRGQGSMNTEAFFGQGTRLTVV.

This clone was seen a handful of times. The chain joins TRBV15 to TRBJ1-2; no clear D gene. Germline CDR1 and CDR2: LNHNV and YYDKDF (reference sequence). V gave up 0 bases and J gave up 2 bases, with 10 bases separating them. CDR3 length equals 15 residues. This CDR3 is CATSRDSASNYGYTF. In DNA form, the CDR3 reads TGTGCCACCAGCAGAGACTCCGCCTCGAACTATGGCTACACCTTC.

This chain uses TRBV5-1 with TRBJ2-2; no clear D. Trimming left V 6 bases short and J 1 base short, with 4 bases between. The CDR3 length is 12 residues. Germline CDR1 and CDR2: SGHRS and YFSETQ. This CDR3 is CASKENTGELFF. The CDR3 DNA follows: TGCGCCAGCAAAGAGAACACCGGGGAGCTGTTTTTT.

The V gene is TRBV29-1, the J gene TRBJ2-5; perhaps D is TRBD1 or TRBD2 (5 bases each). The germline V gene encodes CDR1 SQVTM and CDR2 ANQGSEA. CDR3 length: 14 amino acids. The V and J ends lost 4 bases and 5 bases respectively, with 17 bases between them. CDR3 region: CSVVPWDGGETQYF. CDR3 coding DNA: TGCAGCGTTGTCCCATGGGACGGTGGGGAGACCCAGTACTTC.

CDR3 loop: CASSLETNWAFF. CDR3 in DNA: TGTGCCAGCAGCTTAGAGACCAATTGGGCTTTCTTT. V is TRBV11-2 and J is TRBJ1-1; D is undetermined. Germline CDR1 reads SGHAT; CDR2 reads FQNNGV. This CDR3 comprises 12 residues. V was pared by 0 bases and J by 11 bases, with 10 bases between.

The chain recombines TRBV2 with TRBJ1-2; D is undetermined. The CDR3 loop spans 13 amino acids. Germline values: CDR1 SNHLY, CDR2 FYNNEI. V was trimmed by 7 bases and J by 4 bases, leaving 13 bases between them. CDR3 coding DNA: TGTGCCAGCATAGAGGCCCGAATCTATGGCTACACCTTC. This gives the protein CASIEARIYGYTF.

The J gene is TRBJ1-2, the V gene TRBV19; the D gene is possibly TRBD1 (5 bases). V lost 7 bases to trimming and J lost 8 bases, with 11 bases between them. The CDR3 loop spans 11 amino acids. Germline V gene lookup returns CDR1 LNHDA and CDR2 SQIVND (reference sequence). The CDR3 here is CASTGLVGYTF. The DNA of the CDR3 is TGTGCCAGTACGGGGCTGGTAGGCTACACCTTC. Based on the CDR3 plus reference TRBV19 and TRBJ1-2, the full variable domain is DGGITQSPKYLFRKEGQNVTLSCEQNLNHDAMYWYRQDPGQGLRLIYYSQIVNDFQKGDIAEGYSVSREKKESFPLTVTSAQKNPTAFYLCASTGLVGYTFGSGTRLTVV.

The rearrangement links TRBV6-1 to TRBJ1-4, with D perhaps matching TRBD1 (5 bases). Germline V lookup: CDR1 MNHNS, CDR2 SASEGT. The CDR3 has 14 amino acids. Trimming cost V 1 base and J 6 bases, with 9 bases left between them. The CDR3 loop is CASSEGGEDEKLFF. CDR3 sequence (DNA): TGTGCCAGCAGTGAAGGAGGGGAAGATGAAAAACTGTTTTTT.

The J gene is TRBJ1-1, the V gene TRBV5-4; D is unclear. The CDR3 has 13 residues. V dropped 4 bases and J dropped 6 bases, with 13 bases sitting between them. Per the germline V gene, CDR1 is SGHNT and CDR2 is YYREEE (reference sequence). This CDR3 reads CASSPDNSAEAFF. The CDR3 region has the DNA TGTGCCAGCAGCCCTGATAATTCCGCTGAAGCTTTCTTT.

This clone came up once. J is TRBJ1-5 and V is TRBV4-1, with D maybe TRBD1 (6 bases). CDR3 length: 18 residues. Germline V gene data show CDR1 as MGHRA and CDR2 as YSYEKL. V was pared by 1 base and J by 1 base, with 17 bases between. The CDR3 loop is CASSQVWRDRTSNQPQHF. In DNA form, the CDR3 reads TGCGCCAGCAGCCAAGTTTGGAGAGACAGGACGAGCAATCAGCCCCAGCATTTT.

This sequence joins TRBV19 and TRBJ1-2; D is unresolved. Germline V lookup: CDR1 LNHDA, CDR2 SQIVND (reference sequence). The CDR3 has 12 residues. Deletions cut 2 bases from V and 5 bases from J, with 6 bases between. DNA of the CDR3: TGTGCCAGTAGTATATCGGGGTATGGCTACACCTTC. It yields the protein CASSISGYGYTF.

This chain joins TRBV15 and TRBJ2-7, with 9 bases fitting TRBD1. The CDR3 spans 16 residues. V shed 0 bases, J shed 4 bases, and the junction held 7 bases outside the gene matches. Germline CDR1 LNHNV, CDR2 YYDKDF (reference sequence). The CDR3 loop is CATSRDLGTGRYEQYF. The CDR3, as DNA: TGTGCCACCAGCAGAGATCTGGGGACAGGGAGGTACGAGCAGTACTTC. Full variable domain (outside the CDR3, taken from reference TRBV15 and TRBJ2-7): DAMVIQNPRYQVTQFGKPVTLSCSQTLNHNVMYWYQQKSSQAPKLLFHYYDKDFNNEADTPDNFQSRRPNTSFCFLDIRSPGLGDTAMYLCATSRDLGTGRYEQYFGPGTRLTVT.

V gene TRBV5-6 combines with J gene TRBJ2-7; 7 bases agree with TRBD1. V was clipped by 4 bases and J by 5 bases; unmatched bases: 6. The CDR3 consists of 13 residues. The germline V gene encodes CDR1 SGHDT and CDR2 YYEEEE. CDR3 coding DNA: TGTGCCAGCAGCCATATCAGGGGGAACGAGCAGTACTTC. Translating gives CASSHIRGNEQYF. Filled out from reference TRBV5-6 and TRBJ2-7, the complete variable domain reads DAGVTQSPTHLIKTRGQQVTLRCSPKSGHDTVSWYQQALGQGPQFIFQYYEEEERQRGNFPDRFSGHQFPNYSSELNVNALLLGDSALYLCASSHIRGNEQYFGPGTRLTVT.

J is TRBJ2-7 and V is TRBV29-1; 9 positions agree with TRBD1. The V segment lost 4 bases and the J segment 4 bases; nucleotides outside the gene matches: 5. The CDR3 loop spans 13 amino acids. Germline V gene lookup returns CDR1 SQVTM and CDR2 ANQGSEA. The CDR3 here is CSVGTGQGYEQYF. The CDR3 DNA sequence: TGCAGCGTTGGAACGGGACAGGGTTACGAGCAGTACTTC.

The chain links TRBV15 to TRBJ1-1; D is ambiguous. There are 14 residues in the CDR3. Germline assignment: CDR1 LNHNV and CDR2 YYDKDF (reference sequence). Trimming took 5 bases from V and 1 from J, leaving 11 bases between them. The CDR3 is CATSQLMGNTEAFF. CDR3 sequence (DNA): TGTGCCACCAGCCAACTTATGGGGAACACTGAAGCTTTCTTT.

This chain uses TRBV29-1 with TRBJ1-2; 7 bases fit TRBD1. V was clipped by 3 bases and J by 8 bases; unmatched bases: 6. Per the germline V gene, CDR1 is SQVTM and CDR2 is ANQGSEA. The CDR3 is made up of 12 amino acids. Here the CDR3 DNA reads TGCAGCGTTGACCACAGGGGCAGCGGCTACACCTTC. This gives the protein CSVDHRGSGYTF.

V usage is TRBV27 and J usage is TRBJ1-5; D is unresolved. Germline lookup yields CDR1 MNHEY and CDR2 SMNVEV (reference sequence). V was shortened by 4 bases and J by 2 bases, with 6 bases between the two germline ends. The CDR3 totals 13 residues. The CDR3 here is CASSWERNQPQHF. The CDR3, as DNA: TGTGCCAGCAGTTGGGAACGCAATCAGCCCCAGCATTTT.

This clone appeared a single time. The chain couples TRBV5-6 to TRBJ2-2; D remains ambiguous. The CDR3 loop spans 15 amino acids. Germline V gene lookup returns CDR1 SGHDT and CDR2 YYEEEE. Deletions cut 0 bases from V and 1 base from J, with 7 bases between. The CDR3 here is CASSLGPKNTGELFF. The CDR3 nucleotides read TGTGCCAGCAGCTTGGGACCTAAGAACACCGGGGAGCTGTTTTTT.

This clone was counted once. As DNA, the CDR3 is TGTGCCAGCAGTACCACAGAGAACACTGAAGCTTTCTTT. Protein sequence: CASSTTENTEAFF. The rearrangement uses TRBV6-6 and TRBJ1-1; the D is unclear. The CDR3 is 13 residues long. Germline V gives CDR1 MNHNY, CDR2 SVGAGI (reference sequence). Trimming pared 5 bases from V and 1 base from J, leaving 8 bases between.

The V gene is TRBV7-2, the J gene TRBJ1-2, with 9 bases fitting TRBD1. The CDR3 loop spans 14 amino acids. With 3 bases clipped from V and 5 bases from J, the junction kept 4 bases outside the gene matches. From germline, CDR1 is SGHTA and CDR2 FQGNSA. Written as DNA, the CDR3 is TGTGCCAGCAGCTTGGACAGGGGCGGATATGGCTACACCTTC. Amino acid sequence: CASSLDRGGYGYTF.